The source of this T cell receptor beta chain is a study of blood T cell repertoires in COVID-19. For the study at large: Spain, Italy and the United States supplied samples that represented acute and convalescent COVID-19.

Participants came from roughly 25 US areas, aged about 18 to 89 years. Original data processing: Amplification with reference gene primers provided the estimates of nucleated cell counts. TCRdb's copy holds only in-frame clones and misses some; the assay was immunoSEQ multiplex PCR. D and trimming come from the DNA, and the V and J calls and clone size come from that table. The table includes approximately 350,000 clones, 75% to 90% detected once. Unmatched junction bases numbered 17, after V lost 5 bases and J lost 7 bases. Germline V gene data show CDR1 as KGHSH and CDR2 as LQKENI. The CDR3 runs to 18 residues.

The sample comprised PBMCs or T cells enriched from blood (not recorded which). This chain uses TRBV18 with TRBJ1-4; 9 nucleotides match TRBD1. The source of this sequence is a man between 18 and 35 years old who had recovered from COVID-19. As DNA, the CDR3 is TGTGCCAGCTCATCTCTGTTCAACGCCGGGACAGGGAGTGAAAAACTGTTTTTT. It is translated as CASSSLFNAGTGSEKLFF.